Following are 20 T cell receptor beta chains from one sample sequenced in a study of chemoradiotherapy in HPV16-positive cancers (dated by TCRdb to between 2021 and 2023). The library was obtained by the immunoSEQ multiplex PCR assay. In TCRdb, the immuneACCESS table is reduced to in-frame sequences with V and J assigned. These tables do not hold every clone; where another copy was compared, an unresolved V gene accounts for under half, and the others remain unexplained. The sample yields some 10,000 clones; roughly 65% were counted once. Approximately 14% of the sample belongs to the ten largest clones. This specimen was taken from a patient who underwent chemoradiotherapy. These receptors were taken from a human donor with HPV-associated anogenital cancer.

The gene calls are TRBV9 and TRBJ1-3, with TRBD1 matching over 8 bases. The J segment lost 9 bases and the V segment lost 4 bases, leaving 15 bases of the junction unmatched. The CDR3 covers 16 residues. Germline V lookup: CDR1 SGDLS, CDR2 YYNGEE. CDR3 coding DNA: TGTGCCAGCAGCCTCGATGTCGGACAGGGATTTCCCACCATATATTTT. Protein: CASSLDVGQGFPTIYF. Complete variable domain (other parts from reference TRBV9 and TRBJ1-3): DSGVTQTPKHLITATGQRVTLRCSPRSGDLSVYWYQQSLDQGLQFLIQYYNGEERAKGNILERFSAQQFPDLHSELNLSSLELGDSALYFCASSLDVGQGFPTIYFGEGSWLTVV.

CDR3: CASSHPPHATEAFF. CDR3 DNA: TGTGCCAGCAGCCATCCCCCCCACGCTACTGAAGCTTTCTTT. V usage is TRBV7-9 and J usage is TRBJ1-1; D unresolved. This CDR3 has 14 residues. The V end lost 5 bases, the J end lost 5 bases, and 15 bases lay between the germline ends. The germline CDR1 and CDR2 sequences are SEHNR and FQNEAQ (reference sequence). Based on the CDR3 plus reference TRBV7-9 and TRBJ1-1, the full variable domain is DTGVSQNPRHKITKRGQNVTFRCDPISEHNRLYWYRQTLGQGPEFLTYFQNEAQLEKSRLLSDRFSAERPKGSFSTLEIQRTEQGDSAMYLCASSHPPHATEAFFGQGTRLTVV.

The V gene is TRBV7-8, the J gene TRBJ2-1; 7 bases align to TRBD1. From germline, CDR1 is SGHVS and CDR2 FQNEAQ. This CDR3 has 17 residues. With V trimmed by 7 bases and J by 2 bases, 14 bases remained unmatched. The CDR3 is CASIPGTVNHPYNEQFF. In DNA form, the CDR3 reads TGTGCCAGCATTCCCGGGACAGTTAACCACCCCTACAATGAGCAGTTCTTC.

This chain joins TRBV7-3 and TRBJ2-5, with 7 positions matching TRBD1. This CDR3 spans 13 amino acids. Germline V gives CDR1 SGHTA, CDR2 FQGTGA. V shed 6 bases and J 5 bases; nucleotides not matched to a gene: 6. This CDR3 reads CASSDRQGETQYF. In DNA, the CDR3 is TGTGCCAGCAGTGACCGACAGGGCGAGACCCAGTACTTC.

The chain uses TRBV6-5 and TRBJ2-7; 12 positions match TRBD2. Germline loops: CDR1 MNHEY, CDR2 SVGAGI. V shed 6 bases, J shed 3 bases, and the junction held 6 bases outside the gene matches. The CDR3 loop spans 15 amino acids. The CDR3 loop is CASSSRTSGVYEQYF. As DNA, the CDR3 is TGTGCCAGCAGCTCCCGGACTAGCGGGGTCTACGAGCAGTACTTC.

J is TRBJ1-2 and V is TRBV11-1; possible D gene TRBD1, 5 bases. Trimming stripped 5 bases from V and 0 bases from J, with 7 bases between. Germline CDR1 and CDR2: SGHAT and FQDESV (reference sequence). The CDR3 has 13 residues. Written as DNA, the CDR3 is TGTGCCAGCAGCCCGGGGCCTAACTATGGCTACACCTTC. Encoded protein: CASSPGPNYGYTF.

This clone occurred a few times. The chain links TRBV28 to TRBJ1-5; no firm D call. V was clipped by 6 bases and J by 0 bases, with 9 bases between them. In germline, CDR1 is MDHEN, CDR2 SYDVKM. The CDR3 runs to 14 residues. CDR3 loop: CASSYVSSNQPQHF. In DNA, the CDR3 is TGTGCCAGCAGCTATGTAAGTAGCAATCAGCCCCAGCATTTT.

The chain employs TRBV6-5 and TRBJ1-2; 10 bases match TRBD1. This CDR3 region has 14 residues. V lost 4 bases and J lost 5; bases outside the gene matches: 4. Looked up from germline, CDR1 is MNHEY and CDR2 is SVGAGI. The CDR3 DNA sequence: TGTGCCAGCAGTTTACAGGACAGGGGGTATGGCTACACCTTC. Translation: CASSLQDRGYGYTF.

The rearrangement links TRBV4-1 to TRBJ1-2, with 10 bases matching TRBD1. Germline V CDR1 and CDR2: MGHRA, YSYEKL. CDR3 length: 17 amino acids. Trimming at V came to 3 bases and at J to 0 bases, leaving 7 bases not matched to a gene. CDR3 nucleotides: TGCGCCAGCAGCCAGGCCCGGGGACAGGGGACTAACTATGGCTACACCTTC. Protein product: CASSQARGQGTNYGYTF.

This clone was found once. This CDR3 is CASTGTSGGARNEQFF. In DNA form, the CDR3 reads TGTGCCAGCACCGGGACTAGCGGGGGGGCTCGCAATGAGCAGTTCTTC. The chain carries TRBV2 and TRBJ2-1, with 16 positions matching TRBD2. Germline V lookup: CDR1 SNHLY, CDR2 FYNNEI. Germline trimming cut 7 bases from V and 6 bases from J; bases unmatched to any gene: 6. The CDR3 covers 16 residues.

This sequence joins TRBV18 and TRBJ1-3, with unresolved D. This CDR3 is 16 amino acids long. CDR1 and CDR2 from the germline V gene are KGHSH and LQKENI. Trimming cost V 2 bases and J 0 bases, with 11 bases left between them. CDR3 residues: CASSPGSLVSGNTIYF. The CDR3 DNA reads as TGTGCCAGCTCACCAGGGTCCCTTGTCTCTGGAAACACCATATATTTT.

This chain connects TRBV18 to TRBJ1-5; maybe TRBD1 (5 bases). Germline V gene sequence: CDR1 KGHSH, CDR2 LQKENI. The CDR3 sequence is 13 residues long. Trimming took off 4 bases at V and 4 bases at J, with 8 bases between the two ends. This chain's CDR3 is CASSQGINQPQHF. In DNA, the CDR3 is TGTGCCAGCTCACAGGGGATAAATCAGCCCCAGCATTTT. The full variable domain, rest sourced from reference TRBV18 and TRBJ1-5, is NAGVMQNPRHLVRRRGQEARLRCSPMKGHSHVYWYRQLPEEGLKFMVYLQKENIIDESGMPKERFSAEFPKEGPSILRIQQVVRGDSAAYFCASSQGINQPQHFGDGTRLSIL.

V is TRBV6-1 and J is TRBJ2-5; no clear D gene. V was trimmed by 0 bases and J by 1 base, leaving 12 bases between them. The CDR3 is 16 residues long. The V gene's germline CDR1 is MNHNS and CDR2 SASEGT. CDR3 residues: CASSEAGRQIQETQYF. The CDR3, as DNA: TGTGCCAGCAGTGAAGCCGGTAGGCAGATCCAAGAGACCCAGTACTTC.

This chain connects TRBV10-1 to TRBJ2-3; D is unresolved. The germline V gene encodes CDR1 WNHNN and CDR2 SYGVQD (reference sequence). The CDR3 is 13 amino acids. V was shortened by 2 bases and J by 5 bases, with 8 bases between the two germline ends. The CDR3 DNA reads as TGCGCCAGCAGTGAGAGTTCGGGAGATACGCAGTATTTT. Encoded protein: CASSESSGDTQYF.

The V call is TRBV6-1, the J call TRBJ1-1; D unresolved. The CDR3 consists of 13 residues. CDR1 is MNHNS, CDR2 SASEGT, per germline. The V end was cut by 5 bases, the J end by 7 bases, with 14 bases between. The chain's CDR3 is CASSIDLKGEAFF. CDR3 sequence (DNA): TGTGCCAGCAGTATAGATCTGAAGGGTGAAGCTTTCTTT.

The rearrangement uses TRBV14 and TRBJ2-2; D possibly uses TRBD1 or TRBD2 (5 bases each). The CDR3 sequence is 14 residues long. CDR1 and CDR2 from the germline V gene are SGHDN and FVKESK. The ends were cut back, 5 bases at V and 2 bases at J, with 9 bases in the middle. The CDR3: CASSWDGNTGELFF. The CDR3 nucleotides read TGTGCCAGCAGCTGGGACGGCAACACCGGGGAGCTGTTTTTT.

There are a few counts of this clone. Here the CDR3 DNA reads TGTGCCAGCTCACAGGGGGCGAACACCGGGGAGCTGTTTTTT. Translated: CASSQGANTGELFF. The V gene is TRBV2, the J gene TRBJ2-2; 8 bases are shared with TRBD1. V was clipped by 8 bases and J by 0 bases; unmatched bases: 2. The CDR3 consists of 14 residues. CDR1 SNHLY and CDR2 FYNNEI come from the germline V gene. Full variable domain (outside the CDR3, taken from reference TRBV2 and TRBJ2-2): EPEVTQTPSHQVTQMGQEVILRCVPISNHLYFYWYRQILGQKVEFLVSFYNNEISEKSEIFDDQFSVERPDGSNFTLKIRSTKLEDSAMYFCASSQGANTGELFFGEGSRLTVL.

The chain joins TRBV20-1 to TRBJ1-1; D call uncertain. V lost 4 bases and J lost 7, with 7 bases in between. The CDR3 is made up of 10 amino acids. The germline V gene encodes CDR1 DFQATT and CDR2 SNEGSKA (reference sequence). CDR3 nucleotides: TGCAGTGCTACACAGATTGAAGCTTTCTTT. Translation: CSATQIEAFF.

This chain links TRBV6-6 with TRBJ2-1; 12 nucleotides line up with TRBD2. J was trimmed by 2 bases and V by 4 bases; bases with no gene match: 0. Per germline, CDR1 MNHNY and CDR2 SVGAGI (reference sequence). This CDR3 comprises 15 residues. The CDR3 loop reads CASSSSGGAYNEQFF. CDR3 sequence (DNA): TGTGCCAGCAGTTCTAGCGGGGGGGCCTACAATGAGCAGTTCTTC.

The chain has TRBV5-1 and TRBJ1-5, with 8 positions matching TRBD1. The V gene end was trimmed by 1 base and the J gene end by 0 bases; junction bases not matched to a gene: 0. Germline V gives CDR1 SGHRS, CDR2 YFSETQ. The CDR3 extends over 15 amino acids. This chain's CDR3 is CASSLTGGSNQPQHF. CDR3 bases: TGCGCCAGCAGCTTGACAGGGGGTAGCAATCAGCCCCAGCATTTT.